This paragraph covers one TCR beta chain sequence. This clone was detected only once. Its specific antigen is unknown. The input lacks base qualities; no much larger clone sits a single base away. TCRbeta CDR3 regions were amplified from genomic DNA by means of the immunoSEQ Assay, a bias-controlled multiplex PCR. In the authors' own workflow: The number of nucleated cells in each sample was estimated by amplification of reference gene primers within the assay. To quantify the absolute abundance of each unique TCRbeta CDR3 rearrangement, sequence reads were collapsed and filtered. For each sample, productive Simpson clonality was calculated by taking the square root of Simpson's diversity index across productive rearrangements. TCRdb retrieved this table from immuneACCESS and kept in-frame rearrangements only. Not all clones are present; in checked studies, unresolved V genes account for under half, and no reason is known for the remainder. V, J and clone size reflect that table, while D and trimming were determined from the DNA. In all, the sample holds about 220,000 clones, and around four fifths of those were seen once. Clones ranked in the top ten supply around 8% of the sample.

At one collaborating source in Seattle, patients were enrolled during active infection and were followed longitudinally through the course of disease. Each collaborating institution followed its own protocols to collect whole blood in K2EDTA tubes. Collaborator samples were shipped for TCRbeta analysis as frozen whole blood, isolated PBMCs, or DNA extracted from either sample type. These data come from a study of blood T cell repertoires in COVID-19 (dated by TCRdb to the early 2020s). Regarding the complete study: The collaborator samples originated in the United States, Italy and Spain and spanned the acute and convalescent phases of COVID-19. The prospective study material was composed of cDNA or gDNA derived from T cells, B-cell-depleted T cells, or PBMCs. Deeply sampled blood TCRbeta repertoires from subjects exposed to, actively infected with, or recovered from COVID-19 were included in the dataset. The repertoires were released in a freely available public database intended as a resource for research on the immune response to SARS-CoV-2. Samples came from the ongoing ImmuneRACE study (first 160 participants) plus 1,254 subjects from 6 global collaborators. A de-identified subject ID, COVID-19 status, age in years and sex were almost always included in the sample metadata. Where HLA class I and class II types were available, the types were taken from metadata supplied by the sample provider, not from assay-based typing.

Here is what the overall study found, with its caveats: The quantity of clinical and demographic metadata differed by source and by participant and was supplied without curation.

Sequencing used peripheral blood. The TCR sequence derives from a woman over 75 with COVID-19, enrolled during active disease.

The CDR3 protein sequence reads: CASSLFRPSRSYNEQFF. The sequenced DNA: TGTGCCAGCAGTTTATTTCGGCCTAGCCGCTCTTACAATGAGCAGTTCTTC. The chain joins TRBV28 to TRBJ2-1, with TRBD2 tentatively as D gene (5 bases match). In the germline V gene, CDR1 corresponds to MDHEN and CDR2 to SYDVKM. V is pared back by 1 base and J by 4 bases, with 17 bases lying between the germline termini. The CDR3 runs 17 residues from the cysteine to the phenylalanine. CDR3 DNA is the only sequence kept; it has 51 bases, read in frame from the first base.